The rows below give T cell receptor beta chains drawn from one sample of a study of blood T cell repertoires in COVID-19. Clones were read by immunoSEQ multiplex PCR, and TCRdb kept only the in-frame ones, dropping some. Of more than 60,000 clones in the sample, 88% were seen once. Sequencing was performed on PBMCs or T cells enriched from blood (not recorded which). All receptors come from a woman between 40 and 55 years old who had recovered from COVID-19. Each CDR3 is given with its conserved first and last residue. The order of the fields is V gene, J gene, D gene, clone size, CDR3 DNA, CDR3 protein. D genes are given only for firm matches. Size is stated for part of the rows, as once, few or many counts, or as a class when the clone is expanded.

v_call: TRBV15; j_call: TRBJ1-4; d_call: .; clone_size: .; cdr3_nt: TGTGCCACCAGCAGAGTAAGAGGGACACTGGAAGAAAAACTGTTTTTT; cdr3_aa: CATSRVRGTLEEKLFF
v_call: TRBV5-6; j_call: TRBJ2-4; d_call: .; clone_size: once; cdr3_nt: TGTGCCAGCAGCTTGGGCGGGGAGACCAAAAACATTCAGTACTTC; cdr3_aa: CASSLGGETKNIQYF
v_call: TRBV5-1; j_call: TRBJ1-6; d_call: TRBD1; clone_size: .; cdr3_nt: TGCGCCAGCAGCCCCTCCCGACAGGGGGCGAATTCACCCCTCCACTTT; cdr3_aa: CASSPSRQGANSPLHF
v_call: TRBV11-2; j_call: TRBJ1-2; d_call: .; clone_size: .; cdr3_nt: TGTGCCAGCAGCTTATCGGGGGTGGGAACTAATTTCGGCTACACCTTC; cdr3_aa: CASSLSGVGTNFGYTF
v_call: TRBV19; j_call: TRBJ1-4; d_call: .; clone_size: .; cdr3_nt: TGTGCCAGTAGTATACGTCGGAATGAAAAACTGTTTTTT; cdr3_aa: CASSIRRNEKLFF
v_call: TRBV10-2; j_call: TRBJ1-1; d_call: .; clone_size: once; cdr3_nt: TGCGCCAGCAGCCCTGGGGGCCGCTCGAACACTGAAGCTTTCTTT; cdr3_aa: CASSPGGRSNTEAFF
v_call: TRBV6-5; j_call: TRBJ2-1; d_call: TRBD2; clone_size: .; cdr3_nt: TGTGCCGGAACAGCGGGGGGGATAATCAATGAGCAGTTCTTC; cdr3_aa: CAGTAGGIINEQFF
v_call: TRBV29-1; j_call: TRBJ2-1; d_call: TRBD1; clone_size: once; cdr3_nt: TGCAGCGTTGAAGGCCAAAGGACAGGGGGCATTGATGAGCAGTTCTTC; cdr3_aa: CSVEGQRTGGIDEQFF
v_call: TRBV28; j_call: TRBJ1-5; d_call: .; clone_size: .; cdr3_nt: TGTGCCAGCACGAATGGGGGGAGGGATAGCAATCAGCCCCAGCATTTT; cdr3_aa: CASTNGGRDSNQPQHF
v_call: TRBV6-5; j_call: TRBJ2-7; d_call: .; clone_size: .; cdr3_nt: TGTGCCAGCAGCGTGAATTCGGTCTACGAGCAGTACTTC; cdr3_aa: CASSVNSVYEQYF
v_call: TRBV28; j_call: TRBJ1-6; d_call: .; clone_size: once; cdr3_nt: TGTGCCAGCAGTTTGAAGGCAGGGGTTAATTCACCCCTCCACTTT; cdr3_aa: CASSLKAGVNSPLHF
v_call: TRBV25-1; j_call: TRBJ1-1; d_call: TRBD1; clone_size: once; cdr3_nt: TGTGCCAGCAGTGGCAGGGGGACCACTGAAGCTTTCTTT; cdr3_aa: CASSGRGTTEAFF
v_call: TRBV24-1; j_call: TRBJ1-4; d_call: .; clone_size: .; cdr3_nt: TGTGCCACCAATGATGTTGGAACAGGGTGCCTCGGGTGTGAAAAACTGTTTTTT; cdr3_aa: CATNDVGTGCLGCEKLFF
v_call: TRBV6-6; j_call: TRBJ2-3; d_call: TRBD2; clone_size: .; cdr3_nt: TGTGCCAGCAGACGAGGACTAGCGGGGGACTCTAGCACAGATACGCAGTATTTT; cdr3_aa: CASRRGLAGDSSTDTQYF
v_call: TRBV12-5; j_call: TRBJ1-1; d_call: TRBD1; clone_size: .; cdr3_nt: TGTGCTAGTGCTTCCTTGGGACAGGTGGAGAACACTGAAGCTTTCTTT; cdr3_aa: CASASLGQVENTEAFF
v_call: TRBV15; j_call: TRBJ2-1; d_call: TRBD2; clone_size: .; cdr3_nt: TGTGCCACCAGCCAAACTAGCGATGAGCAGTTCTTC; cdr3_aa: CATSQTSDEQFF
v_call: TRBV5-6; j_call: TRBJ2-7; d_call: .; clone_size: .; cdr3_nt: TGTGCCAGCAGCCTGCGATGGAGTCTGTACGAGCAGTACTTC; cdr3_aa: CASSLRWSLYEQYF
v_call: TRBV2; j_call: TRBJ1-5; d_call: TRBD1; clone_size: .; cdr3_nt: TGTGCCAGCATTCCCGGGACAGGGGGTCAGCCCCAGCATTTT; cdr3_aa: CASIPGTGGQPQHF
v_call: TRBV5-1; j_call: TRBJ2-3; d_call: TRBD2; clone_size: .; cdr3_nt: TGCGCCAGCAGCTTGGAGGCTGTCGGGGGGTGGACAGATACGCAGTATTTT; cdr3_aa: CASSLEAVGGWTDTQYF
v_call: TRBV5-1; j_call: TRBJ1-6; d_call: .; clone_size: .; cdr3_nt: TGCGCCAGCAGCTTGGACAGCCTTAATTCACCCCTCCACTTT; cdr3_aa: CASSLDSLNSPLHF
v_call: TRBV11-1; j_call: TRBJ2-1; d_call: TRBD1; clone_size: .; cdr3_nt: TGTGCCAGCAGCTTAGTGACAGGGGGGAGGGAGCAGTTCTTC; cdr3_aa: CASSLVTGGREQFF
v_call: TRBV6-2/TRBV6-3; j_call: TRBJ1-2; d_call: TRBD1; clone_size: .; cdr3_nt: TGTGCCAGCAGCCACCGGACAGGGGATGTCATTAGCGGCTACACCTTC; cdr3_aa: CASSHRTGDVISGYTF
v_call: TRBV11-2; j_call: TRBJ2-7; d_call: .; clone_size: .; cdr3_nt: TGTGCCAGCAGCTTAGTGGCCTTCTCCTACGAGCAGTACTTC; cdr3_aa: CASSLVAFSYEQYF
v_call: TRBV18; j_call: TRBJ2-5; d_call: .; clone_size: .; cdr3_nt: TGTGCCAGCTCACCTCCGATAGGCGAGGGGGAAGAGACCCAGTACTTC; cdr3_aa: CASSPPIGEGEETQYF
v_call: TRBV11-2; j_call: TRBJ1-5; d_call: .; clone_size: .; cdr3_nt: TGTGCCAGCAGCCTGCGGGGGACCAATCAGCCCCAGCATTTT; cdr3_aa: CASSLRGTNQPQHF
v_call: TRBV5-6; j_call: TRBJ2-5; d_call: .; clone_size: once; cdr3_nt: .; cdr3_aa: CASSFLWEPQETQYF
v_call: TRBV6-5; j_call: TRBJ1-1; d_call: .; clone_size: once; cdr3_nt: TGTGCCAGCAGTTACAGAGGGAGTATGAACACTGAAGCTTTCTTT; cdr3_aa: CASSYRGSMNTEAFF
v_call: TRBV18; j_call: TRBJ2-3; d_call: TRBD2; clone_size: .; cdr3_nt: TGTGCCAGCTCACCACTCACTAGCGGCACAGATACGCAGTATTTT; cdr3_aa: CASSPLTSGTDTQYF
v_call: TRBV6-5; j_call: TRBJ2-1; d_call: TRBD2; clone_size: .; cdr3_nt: TGTGCCAGCAACAGACTAGCGGGGGGGACTGAGCAGTTCTTC; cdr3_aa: CASNRLAGGTEQFF
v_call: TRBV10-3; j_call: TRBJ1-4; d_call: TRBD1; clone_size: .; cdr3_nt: TGTGCCATCAGGGATGGAGGGGGCGAAAAACTGTTTTTT; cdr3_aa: CAIRDGGGEKLFF
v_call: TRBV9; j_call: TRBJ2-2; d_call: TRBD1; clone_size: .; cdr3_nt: TGTGCCAGCAGCGTAGACTGGACAGGGGGCACCGGGGAGCTGTTTTTT; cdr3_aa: CASSVDWTGGTGELFF
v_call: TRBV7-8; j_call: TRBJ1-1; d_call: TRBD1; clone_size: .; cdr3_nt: TGTGCCAGCAGCTTAACAGGGGGCAGGACTGAAGCTTTCTTT; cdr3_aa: CASSLTGGRTEAFF
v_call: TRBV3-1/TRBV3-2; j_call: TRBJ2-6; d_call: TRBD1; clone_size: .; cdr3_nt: TGTGCCAGCAGCCAAAGGGGACCGGCCCGGGACAGGGATATCGGGGGGGCCAACGTCCTGACTTTC; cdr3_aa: CASSQRGPARDRDIGGANVLTF
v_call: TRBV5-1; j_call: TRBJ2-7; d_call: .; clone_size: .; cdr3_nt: TGCGCCAGCAGCTCCCAGGTCGGGGTCTACGAGCAGTACTTC; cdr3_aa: CASSSQVGVYEQYF
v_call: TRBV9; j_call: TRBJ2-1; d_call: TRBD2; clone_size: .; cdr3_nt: TGTGCCAGCAGCGTAGCGGGCGGGGGGGTCGATGAGCAGTTCTTC; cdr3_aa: CASSVAGGGVDEQFF
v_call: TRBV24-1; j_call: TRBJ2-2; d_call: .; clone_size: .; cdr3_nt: TGTGCCACCATTCAAGGAGAGTTAAGCAGCTCGAACACCGGGGAGCTGTTTTTT; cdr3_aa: CATIQGELSSSNTGELFF
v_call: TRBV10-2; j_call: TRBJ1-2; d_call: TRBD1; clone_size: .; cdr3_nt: TGCGCCAGCAGTGAGGGAAAGACAGGGCGTGAAGGCTACACCTTC; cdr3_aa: CASSEGKTGREGYTF
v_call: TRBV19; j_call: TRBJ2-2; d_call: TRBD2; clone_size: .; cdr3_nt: TGTGCCAGTAGTATAGCGGAGCGGGGGACCTATCGAGGGGAGCTGTTTTTT; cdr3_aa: CASSIAERGTYRGELFF
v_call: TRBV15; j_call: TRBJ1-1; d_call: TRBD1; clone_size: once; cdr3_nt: TGTGCCACCCGCGTAGGGGGCGGCCAGACTGAAGCTTTCTTT; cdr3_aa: CATRVGGGQTEAFF
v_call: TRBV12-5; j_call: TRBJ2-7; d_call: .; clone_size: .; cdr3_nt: TGTGCTAGTGGTTCCCATTACGAGCAGTACTTC; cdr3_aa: CASGSHYEQYF
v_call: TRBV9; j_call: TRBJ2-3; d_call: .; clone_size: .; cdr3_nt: TGTGCCAGCAGCGAAGGGCAGCGGGCGAGCACAGATACGCAGTATTTT; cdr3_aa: CASSEGQRASTDTQYF
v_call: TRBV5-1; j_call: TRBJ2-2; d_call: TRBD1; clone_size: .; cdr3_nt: TGCGCCAGCAGCTTGTTAGGACAGGGTGTCACCGGGGAGCTGTTTTTT; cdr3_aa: CASSLLGQGVTGELFF
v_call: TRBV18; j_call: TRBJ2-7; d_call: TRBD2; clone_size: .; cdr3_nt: TGTGCCAGCTCACCACCGGAGCTAGCGGGAGCCTACGAGCAGTACTTC; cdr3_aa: CASSPPELAGAYEQYF
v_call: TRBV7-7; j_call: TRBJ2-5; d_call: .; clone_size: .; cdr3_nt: TGTGCCAGCAGCGCGGCAGGAGGGCAAGAGACCCAGTACTTC; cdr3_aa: CASSAAGGQETQYF
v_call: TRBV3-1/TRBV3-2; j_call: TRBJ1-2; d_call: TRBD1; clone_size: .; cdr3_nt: TGTGCCAGCAGCCAAAGCTTTGGGGGGACAGGGGACTATGGCTACACCTTC; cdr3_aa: CASSQSFGGTGDYGYTF